The 21 T cell receptor beta chains below all came from one sample that was sequenced in a study of Graves' ophthalmopathy and Graves' hyperthyroidism. CDR3 regions of TCR beta were amplified from RNA transcripts. The authors performed first-round RT-PCR with HTBI primers and then a second-round multiplex PCR. TCRdb fed the multiplex PCR reads into MiXCR, producing one record per CDR3 protein. The table shows roughly 380,000 distinct CDR3 sequences, with 15% to 19% occurring only once. Specimen: peripheral blood. All receptors come from a woman aged 18-29 years with stable Graves' hyperthyroidism.

The table lists this clonotype with many counts. This chain joins TRBV11-3 and TRBJ2-7, with D possibly being TRBD2 (5 bases). Germline CDR1 SGHNT, CDR2 YENEEA. This CDR3 has 15 residues. V lost 5 bases and J lost 3, with 17 bases in between. The CDR3 protein is CASSPGRLRVYEQYF. CDR3 coding DNA: TGTGCCAGCAGCCCCGGACGGTTGAGGGTCTACGAGCAGTACTTC.

The J gene is TRBJ2-5, the V gene TRBV18; 14 bases align to TRBD2. CDR1 is KGHSH, CDR2 LQKENI, per germline. The CDR3 has 18 residues. Trimming removed 2 bases from V and 4 bases from J; junction bases left unmatched: 9. CDR3 nucleotides: TGTGCCAGCTCACCAACGGGACTAGCGGGGGAAAGAGGAGAGACCCAGTACTTC. It yields the protein CASSPTGLAGERGETQYF.

This clonotype was seen many times. The V call is TRBV5-1, the J call TRBJ1-2; no firm D call. The germline V gene encodes CDR1 SGHRS and CDR2 YFSETQ. Trimming stripped 5 bases from V and 8 bases from J, with 13 bases between. This CDR3 spans 12 amino acids. The CDR3 DNA reads as TGCGCCAGCAGGGAAGAGGAAGAGGGCTACACCTTC. Its translation: CASREEEEGYTF.

CDR3 nucleotides: TGTGCCAGCAGTTTCGGCAGGGGCGGGCAGTACTTC. It is translated as CASSFGRGGQYF. This chain links TRBV12-3 or TRBV12-4 with TRBJ2-7, with D possibly being TRBD1 (6 bases). The CDR3 covers 12 residues. Trimming removed 3 bases at V and 9 bases at J, with 12 bases between.

The sample holds many counts of this clonotype. The chain links TRBV10-3 to TRBJ1-1, with 8 nucleotides matching TRBD1. V lost 0 bases to trimming and J lost 3 bases; unmatched junction nucleotides: 12. The CDR3 has 18 amino acids. Germline V gene data show CDR1 as ENHRY and CDR2 as SYGVKD. DNA for the CDR3: TGTGCCATCAGTGAGTCTTTCCACCTCCGGGACAGGTACACTGAAGCTTTCTTT. Translated, it gives CAISESFHLRDRYTEAFF.

This clonotype came up many times. The J gene is TRBJ1-5, the V gene TRBV12-3 or TRBV12-4; D possibly corresponds to TRBD1 (5 bases). Trimming left V 10 bases short and J 7 bases short, with 17 bases between. This CDR3 contains 13 residues. The CDR3 is CATTRGREQPQHF. CDR3 coding DNA: TGTGCCACCACGAGGGGAAGGGAACAGCCCCAGCATTTT.

This clonotype turned up a few times. The rearrangement uses TRBV6-2 or TRBV6-3 and TRBJ1-2; possibly TRBD1 for D (6 bases). The germline CDR1 and CDR2 sequences are MNHEY and SVGEGT. The CDR3 loop spans 13 amino acids. Trimming cost V 7 bases and J 3 bases, with 12 bases left between them. The DNA for the CDR3 is TGTGCCAGCACGGGGGGGCCTGACTATGGCTACACCTTC. Its translation is CASTGGPDYGYTF.

The V call is TRBV29-1, the J call TRBJ1-2, with 8 bases matching TRBD1. There are 14 residues in the CDR3. Losses at the gene ends were 3 bases for V and 7 bases for J; bases not matched to a gene: 10. Germline assignment: CDR1 SQVTM and CDR2 ANQGSEA. The CDR3 region is CSVDGTRQGSGYTF. In nucleotides, the CDR3 is TGCAGCGTTGACGGAACCAGACAGGGGTCTGGCTACACCTTC.

The rearrangement uses TRBV11-3 and TRBJ1-2; 7 bases agree with TRBD1. CDR1 and CDR2 (germline): SGHNT, YENEEA. This CDR3 has 15 amino acids. The V and J ends lost 0 bases and 4 bases, in that order; junction bases with no gene match: 5. The CDR3 bases are TGTGCCAGCAGCTTAGAGGCAGGGGGAACCTATGGCTACACCTTC. Amino acid sequence: CASSLEAGGTYGYTF.

This rearrangement joins TRBV11-2 to TRBJ1-1, with 9 bases that match TRBD1. This CDR3 comprises 16 residues. The germline gives CDR1 SGHAT, CDR2 FQNNGV. V trimming: 4 bases; J trimming: 1 base; junction bases outside the gene matches: 7. The CDR3 DNA reads TGTGCCAGCAGCTCCTCCCAGGGACAGGGGAACACTGAAGCTTTCTTT. Its protein is CASSSSQGQGNTEAFF.

This clonotype was observed at least ten times. This rearrangement joins TRBV12-3 or TRBV12-4 to TRBJ1-6; tentative D call: TRBD1 (5 bases). Trimming shortened V by 3 bases and J by 7 bases, and 13 bases separated the two germline ends. This CDR3 region has 15 residues. The CDR3 nucleotides read TGTGCCAGCAGTTTCAGGGATCCGACAAATTCACCCCTCCACTTT. Encoded protein: CASSFRDPTNSPLHF.

The CDR3 reads CASSPGPPRETQYF. CDR3 sequence (DNA): TGCGCCAGCAGCCCGGGACCGCCGAGGGAGACCCAGTACTTC. The chain has TRBV5-1 and TRBJ2-5; D is possibly TRBD1 or TRBD2 (5 bases each). CDR1 is SGHRS and CDR2 is YFSETQ in the germline V gene. Between the trimmed V and J ends, which lost 4 bases and 5 bases, there was a span of 15 bases. The CDR3 totals 14 residues.

This clonotype was counted at least ten times. The chain is built from TRBV10-3 and TRBJ2-4; D is unclear. CDR1 and CDR2 from the germline V gene are ENHRY and SYGVKD. V was cut by 2 bases and J by 0 bases, with 11 bases left in between. The CDR3 length is 16 residues. CDR3 sequence (DNA): TGTGCCATCAGTGAGGGGCAGACCTTAGCCAAAAACATTCAGTACTTC. Translation: CAISEGQTLAKNIQYF.

In its sample, this clonotype was seen a few times. V is TRBV19 and J is TRBJ2-2, with D possibly being TRBD2 (5 bases). This CDR3 has 11 amino acids. Trimming took off 10 bases at V and 4 bases at J, with 7 bases between the two ends. Per the germline V gene, CDR1 is LNHDA and CDR2 is SQIVND (reference sequence). In DNA form, the CDR3 reads TGTGCCATACGGGGCACCGGGGAGCTGTTTTTT. It translates to CAIRGTGELFF.

Ten or more counts support this clonotype. The chain links TRBV12-3 or TRBV12-4 to TRBJ1-5, with TRBD1 as a possible D gene (5 bases). The CDR3 extends over 14 amino acids. V was clipped by 4 bases and J by 2 bases, with 9 bases between them. The CDR3 DNA reads TGTGCCAGCAGTTATGGGGGGGGCAATCAGCCCCAGCATTTT. Protein sequence: CASSYGGGNQPQHF.

This clonotype has a count of ten or more. V usage is TRBV12-3 or TRBV12-4 and J usage is TRBJ1-5; D ambiguous. This CDR3 is built from 12 residues. V dropped 4 bases and J dropped 4 bases, with 5 bases sitting between them. As DNA, the CDR3 is TGTGCCAGCAGTTCGGGGAATCAGCCCCAGCATTTT. Encoded protein: CASSSGNQPQHF.

In the case of this clonotype: The junction differs from germline at one of its ends, possibly a read error. The chain combines TRBV18 with TRBJ2-5; 7 nucleotides match TRBD1. CDR3 length equals 13 residues. Germline-derived CDR1 and CDR2 are KGHSH and LQKENI. CDR3 nucleotides: TGTGTCAGCTCAACAGGGGTAGAGGAGACCCAGTACTTC. Protein product: CVSSTGVEETQYF.

This clonotype was recorded many times. The rearrangement uses TRBV4-1 and TRBJ2-5; weak D call: TRBD2 (6 bases). The CDR3 spans 15 residues. The V end was cut by 1 base, the J end by 4 bases, with 13 bases between. From germline, CDR1 is MGHRA and CDR2 YSYEKL. The chain's CDR3 is CASSQVSLAGETQYF. For the CDR3, the DNA is TGCGCCAGCAGCCAAGTGTCACTAGCTGGAGAGACCCAGTACTTC.

This clonotype was recorded a few times. The J gene is TRBJ1-1, the V gene TRBV14, with D tentatively TRBD1 (6 bases). CDR1 SGHDN and CDR2 FVKESK come from the germline V gene. There are 14 residues in the CDR3. The ends were cut back, 0 bases at V and 6 bases at J, with 11 bases in the middle. The chain's CDR3 is CASSQDGRGAEAFF. DNA for the CDR3: TGTGCCAGCAGCCAAGATGGTAGGGGGGCTGAAGCTTTCTTT.

This clonotype occurred many times. V usage is TRBV19 and J usage is TRBJ2-7; 13 nucleotides match TRBD2. Germline CDR1 and CDR2: LNHDA and SQIVND (reference sequence). This CDR3 region has 16 residues. V lost 5 bases, J lost 4 bases, and 8 bases stayed unmatched. The CDR3 nucleotides are TGTGCCAGTAGTGCCCGCCCGACTAGCGGGGGGTACGAGCAGTACTTC. This sequence encodes CASSARPTSGGYEQYF.

This clonotype was observed at least ten times. The rearrangement links TRBV7-9 to TRBJ2-5, with D perhaps TRBD1 or TRBD2 (5 bases each). CDR1 SEHNR and CDR2 FQNEAQ come from the germline V gene (reference sequence). Trimming stripped 3 bases from V and 0 bases from J, with 14 bases between. The CDR3 has 16 amino acids. CDR3 DNA sequence: TGTGCCAGCAGCTTTTATACCGGGACCCACCAAGAGACCCAGTACTTC. Translating gives CASSFYTGTHQETQYF. Full variable domain (remainder filled in from reference TRBV7-9 and TRBJ2-5): DTGVSQNPRHKITKRGQNVTFRCDPISEHNRLYWYRQTLGQGPEFLTYFQNEAQLEKSRLLSDRFSAERPKGSFSTLEIQRTEQGDSAMYLCASSFYTGTHQETQYFGPGTRLLVL.